A single sample gave rise to the 18 T cell receptor beta chains below, sequenced in a study of cytomegalovirus exposure and HLA in healthy donors. The data were produced by immunoSEQ multiplex PCR, yet TCRdb's version contains in-frame clones alone and is incomplete. The sample shows about 110,000 clones, roughly 90% of them seen only once. The sample consisted of PBMCs. The receptors derive from a woman aged 25 to 39 in good health and CMV-seropositive.

V usage is TRBV2 and J usage is TRBJ1-5, with D possibly matching TRBD1 (6 bases). Germline V gene lookup returns CDR1 SNHLY and CDR2 FYNNEI. Trimming stripped 6 bases from V and 3 bases from J, with 9 bases between. The CDR3 is made up of 13 amino acids. Written as DNA, the CDR3 is TGTGCCAGCAGGGACAGCTTCAATCAGCCCCAGCATTTT. The encoded protein is CASRDSFNQPQHF. The full variable domain, in which reference TRBV2 and TRBJ1-5 provide the parts outside the CDR3, is EPEVTQTPSHQVTQMGQEVILRCVPISNHLYFYWYRQILGQKVEFLVSFYNNEISEKSEIFDDQFSVERPDGSNFTLKIRSTKLEDSAMYFCASRDSFNQPQHFGDGTRLSIL.

V gene TRBV5-1 combines with J gene TRBJ2-1, with 7 bases that match TRBD2. This CDR3 is built from 15 residues. V was clipped by 1 base and J by 4 bases; unmatched bases: 5. In germline, CDR1 is SGHRS, CDR2 YFSETQ. The CDR3 bases are TGCGCCAGCAGCTTGACCGGGACTACATACAATGAGCAGTTCTTC. It yields the protein CASSLTGTTYNEQFF.

CDR3: CASSYSVRRGYNEQFF. The CDR3 DNA reads as TGTGCCAGCAGTTACTCGGTGAGGAGGGGTTACAATGAGCAGTTCTTC. The chain has TRBV6-6 and TRBJ2-1, with D tentatively TRBD2 (6 bases). Trimming took off 0 bases at V and 4 bases at J, with 13 bases between the two ends. This CDR3 region has 16 residues. Germline CDR1 reads MNHNY; CDR2 reads SVGAGI (reference sequence).

The chain has TRBV5-5 and TRBJ2-6; D is undetermined. Deletions cut 2 bases from V and 3 bases from J, with 6 bases between. This CDR3 region has 14 residues. Germline CDR1 SGHKS, CDR2 YYEKEE (reference sequence). The CDR3 DNA follows: TGTGCCAGCAGCTTAGATAGTGGGGCCAACGTCCTGACTTTC. Protein: CASSLDSGANVLTF.

In this sample, this clone turned up once. The V call is TRBV5-6, the J call TRBJ2-7, with a tentative D call TRBD2 (6 bases). The CDR3 covers 14 residues. Germline V gene lookup returns CDR1 SGHDT and CDR2 YYEEEE. The V end was cut by 2 bases, the J end by 0 bases, with 9 bases between. The CDR3, as DNA: TGTGCCAGCAGCTTCCCGGGGGACTCCTACGAGCAGTACTTC. Amino acid sequence: CASSFPGDSYEQYF. The whole variable domain, filled in from reference TRBV5-6 and TRBJ2-7, reads DAGVTQSPTHLIKTRGQQVTLRCSPKSGHDTVSWYQQALGQGPQFIFQYYEEEERQRGNFPDRFSGHQFPNYSSELNVNALLLGDSALYLCASSFPGDSYEQYFGPGTRLTVT.

The chain is built from TRBV5-1 and TRBJ2-1; TRBD2 matches 12 bases. Per germline, CDR1 SGHRS and CDR2 YFSETQ. V gave up 5 bases and J gave up 7 bases; unmatched junction bases: 4. The CDR3 runs to 14 residues. The CDR3 loop is CASSSGLAGNEQFF. DNA for the CDR3: TGCGCCAGCAGTTCGGGACTAGCGGGTAATGAGCAGTTCTTC.

The chain is built from TRBV30 and TRBJ2-7; 7 bases fit TRBD1. Germline assignment: CDR1 GTSNPN and CDR2 SVGIG (reference sequence). V lost 0 bases, J lost 7 bases, and 15 bases stayed unmatched. CDR3 length equals 16 residues. CDR3 nucleotides: TGTGCCTGGAGTGTACCCCGACAGGGACCGATGGGAGAGCAGTACTTC. Translating it yields CAWSVPRQGPMGEQYF.

Only one count was recorded for this clone. V is TRBV4-3 and J is TRBJ2-7, with TRBD2 identical over 9 bases. Germline V gene lookup returns CDR1 LGHNA and CDR2 YSLEER. V trimming: 4 bases; J trimming: 2 bases; junction bases outside the gene matches: 6. The CDR3 extends over 15 amino acids. CDR3 loop: CASSPAAGGPYEQYF. The DNA of the CDR3 is TGCGCCAGCAGCCCCGCGGCGGGAGGGCCCTACGAGCAGTACTTC.

J is TRBJ1-1 and V is TRBV5-1; 7 bases fit TRBD1. From germline, CDR1 is SGHRS and CDR2 YFSETQ. J gave up 5 bases and V 6 bases, and 13 bases lay outside the gene matches. CDR3 length: 15 residues. CDR3 sequence: CASTTRTGGGTEAFF. CDR3 nucleotide sequence: TGCGCCAGCACCACAAGGACAGGCGGTGGAACTGAAGCTTTCTTT. Full variable domain (rest looked up from reference TRBV5-1 and TRBJ1-1): KAGVTQTPRYLIKTRGQQVTLSCSPISGHRSVSWYQQTPGQGLQFLFEYFSETQRNKGNFPGRFSGRQFSNSRSEMNVSTLELGDSALYLCASTTRTGGGTEAFFGQGTRLTVV.

The chain has TRBV2 and TRBJ2-1, with a weak D call TRBD2 (5 bases). With 8 bases removed from V and 3 bases from J, the gap between germline ends came to 11 bases. From germline, CDR1 is SNHLY and CDR2 FYNNEI. The CDR3 runs 13 residues. The CDR3 is CASSSPLYNEQFF. CDR3 nucleotide sequence: TGTGCCAGCTCTAGCCCCCTCTACAATGAGCAGTTCTTC.

This chain uses TRBV7-9 with TRBJ2-1; TRBD2 aligns across 9 bases. In germline, CDR1 is SEHNR, CDR2 FQNEAQ (reference sequence). CDR3 length: 13 residues. The V segment lost 6 bases and the J segment 10 bases; nucleotides outside the gene matches: 7. CDR3 nucleotides: TGTGCCAGCAGTTCGATCCTAGCGGGGGAGCAGTTCTTC. This translates into CASSSILAGEQFF. Full variable domain (outside the CDR3, taken from reference TRBV7-9 and TRBJ2-1): DTGVSQNPRHKITKRGQNVTFRCDPISEHNRLYWYRQTLGQGPEFLTYFQNEAQLEKSRLLSDRFSAERPKGSFSTLEIQRTEQGDSAMYLCASSSILAGEQFFGPGTRLTVL.

This clone was seen a single time. The gene calls are TRBV2 and TRBJ1-6; 10 nucleotides align to TRBD1. Germline assignment: CDR1 SNHLY and CDR2 FYNNEI. The length of the CDR3 is 16 residues. V gave up 6 bases and J gave up 1 base; unmatched junction bases: 3. The CDR3 bases are TGTGCCAGCAGAGGGGGACAGGGGTCCTATAATTCACCCCTCCACTTT. Residues: CASRGGQGSYNSPLHF.

The V gene is TRBV6-5, the J gene TRBJ2-5, with 9 bases matching TRBD2. The ends lost 8 bases at V and 2 bases at J; junction bases unmatched: 6. CDR1 is MNHEY and CDR2 is SVGAGI in the germline V gene. CDR3 length: 14 residues. The CDR3 here is CASQLAGLQETQYF. The CDR3 DNA follows: TGTGCCAGCCAGCTAGCGGGACTTCAAGAGACCCAGTACTTC.

The V and J genes are TRBV4-1 and TRBJ2-1; 7 positions agree with TRBD2. The trim removed 1 base at V and 4 bases at J, leaving 7 bases unmatched. The germline gives CDR1 MGHRA, CDR2 YSYEKL. CDR3 size: 16 residues. The DNA of the CDR3 is TGCGCCAGCAGCCAAGGTGCCCGGGACTATTACAATGAGCAGTTCTTC. It codes for CASSQGARDYYNEQFF.

The rearrangement links TRBV5-1 to TRBJ2-3; tentatively, D is TRBD2 (6 bases). The length of the CDR3 is 16 residues. V was pared by 4 bases and J by 6 bases, with 21 bases between. Germline assignment: CDR1 SGHRS and CDR2 YFSETQ. This CDR3 reads CASSGRGTGVGDTQYF. CDR3 coding DNA: TGCGCCAGCAGCGGACGGGGGACTGGGGTAGGGGATACGCAGTATTTT. Looking up the rest from reference TRBV5-1 and TRBJ2-3 gives the full variable domain: KAGVTQTPRYLIKTRGQQVTLSCSPISGHRSVSWYQQTPGQGLQFLFEYFSETQRNKGNFPGRFSGRQFSNSRSEMNVSTLELGDSALYLCASSGRGTGVGDTQYFGPGTRLTVL.

The V gene is TRBV7-2, the J gene TRBJ1-2, with D hard to call. Germline V gene data show CDR1 as SGHTA and CDR2 as FQGNSA. Trimming took off 3 bases at V and 1 base at J, with 6 bases between the two ends. The CDR3 runs to 13 residues. The CDR3 DNA follows: TGTGCCAGCAGCTTCTACAGTAACTATGGCTACACCTTC. Translating it yields CASSFYSNYGYTF. The variable domain in full, completed from reference TRBV7-2 and TRBJ1-2, reads GAGVSQSPSNKVTEKGKDVELRCDPISGHTALYWYRQSLGQGLEFLIYFQGNSAPDKSGLPSDRFSAERTGGSVSTLTIQRTQQEDSAVYLCASSFYSNYGYTFGSGTRLTVV.

This chain connects TRBV11-3 to TRBJ2-2; TRBD2 aligns across 8 bases. This CDR3 contains 17 residues. V shed 4 bases, J shed 4 bases, and the junction held 11 bases outside the gene matches. Germline-derived CDR1 and CDR2 are SGHNT and YENEEA. Here the CDR3 reads CASSSPRSGGGTGELFF. CDR3 coding DNA: TGTGCCAGCAGCTCTCCGAGGAGCGGGGGTGGCACCGGGGAGCTGTTTTTT.

V usage is TRBV6-5 and J usage is TRBJ2-5; 8 bases map to TRBD1. V shed 2 bases and J 7 bases; nucleotides not matched to a gene: 3. This CDR3 region has 13 residues. Germline V gene lookup returns CDR1 MNHEY and CDR2 SVGAGI. CDR3 in amino acids: CASSYTTGGTQYF. As DNA, the CDR3 is TGTGCCAGCAGTTACACTACAGGGGGGACCCAGTACTTC.